This T cell receptor beta chain was recorded in a study of a mutant IDH1 vaccine in newly diagnosed glioma. The wider study: The patients received vaccinations eight times, in weeks 1, 3, 5, 7, 11, 15, 19 and 23. Treated patients comprised 62.5% males and approximately 38% females, mean age roughly 43 years. Therapy received beforehand was radiotherapy, temozolomide, or both, with most patients given both.

Concerning this clone: Its antigen is undetermined.

TCRdb's table, derived via immunoSEQ multiplex PCR, lists solely in-frame clones and lacks some. In the table there are approximately 45,000 clones, less than 95% of which are singletons. From germline, CDR1 is SGHAT and CDR2 FQNNGV. This CDR3 has 16 amino acids. The trim removed 3 bases at V and 4 bases at J, leaving 7 bases unmatched. Time point defined: week 23, last vaccination. Doses of 300 ug of mutant IDH1 20-mer peptide were given with topical imiquimod. The sequencing here drew on PBMCs, taken from a glioma patient whose treatment included an IDH1 peptide vaccine. The J gene is TRBJ2-4, the V gene TRBV11-2; 9 nucleotides line up with TRBD1. The sequence derives from a man aged 45-65 years with glioma. The CDR3 protein is CASSFGQGNVKNIQYF. The CDR3 DNA follows: TGTGCCAGCAGCTTCGGACAGGGGAATGTGAAAAACATTCAGTACTTC.